This entry is about one T cell receptor beta chain. The CDR3 length is 14 residues. From germline, CDR1 is DFQATT and CDR2 SNEGSKA (reference sequence). V lost 5 bases, J lost 0 bases, and 10 bases lay in between. Each CDR3 protein gets one entry after TCRdb re-called the RT-PCR reads with MiXCR. This table holds approximately 720,000 distinct CDR3 sequences, approximately 15% found once. Sequencing used memory CD4+ T cells from blood. The sequence came from a female donor in good health, serving as a healthy control. The V gene is TRBV20-1, the J gene TRBJ1-4; D call uncertain. The CDR3 here is CSALPASTNEKLFF. In DNA, the CDR3 is TGCAGTGCTCTTCCGGCCTCAACTAATGAAAAACTGTTTTTT.